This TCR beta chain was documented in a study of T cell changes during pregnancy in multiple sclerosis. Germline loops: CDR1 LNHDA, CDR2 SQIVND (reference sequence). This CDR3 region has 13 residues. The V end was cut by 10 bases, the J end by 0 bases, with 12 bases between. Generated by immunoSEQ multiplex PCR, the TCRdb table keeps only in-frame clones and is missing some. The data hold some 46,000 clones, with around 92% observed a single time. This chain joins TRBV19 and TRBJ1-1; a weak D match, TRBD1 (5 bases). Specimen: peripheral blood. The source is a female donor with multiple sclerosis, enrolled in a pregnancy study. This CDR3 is CAIAGPLNTEAFF. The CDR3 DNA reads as TGTGCCATCGCGGGACCCCTGAACACTGAAGCTTTCTTT.